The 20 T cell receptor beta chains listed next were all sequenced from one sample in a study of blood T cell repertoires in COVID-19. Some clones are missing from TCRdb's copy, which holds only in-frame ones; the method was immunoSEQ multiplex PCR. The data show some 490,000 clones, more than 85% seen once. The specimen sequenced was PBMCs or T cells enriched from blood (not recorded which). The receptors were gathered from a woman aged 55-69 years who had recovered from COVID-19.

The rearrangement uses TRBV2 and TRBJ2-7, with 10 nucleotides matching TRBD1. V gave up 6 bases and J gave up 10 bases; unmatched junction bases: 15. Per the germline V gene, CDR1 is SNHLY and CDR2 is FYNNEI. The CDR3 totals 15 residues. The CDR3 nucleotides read TGTGCCAGCAGACCTACCAGCCCTGGGACAGGGGAACAGTACTTC. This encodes CASRPTSPGTGEQYF.

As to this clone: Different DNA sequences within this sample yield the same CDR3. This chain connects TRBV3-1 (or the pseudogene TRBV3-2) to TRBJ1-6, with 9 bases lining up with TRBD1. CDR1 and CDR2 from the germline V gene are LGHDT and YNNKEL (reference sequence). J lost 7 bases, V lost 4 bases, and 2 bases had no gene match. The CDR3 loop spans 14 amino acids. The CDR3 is CASSLGQGNSPLHF. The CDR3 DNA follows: TGTGCCAGCAGCCTGGGACAGGGAAATTCACCCCTCCACTTT.

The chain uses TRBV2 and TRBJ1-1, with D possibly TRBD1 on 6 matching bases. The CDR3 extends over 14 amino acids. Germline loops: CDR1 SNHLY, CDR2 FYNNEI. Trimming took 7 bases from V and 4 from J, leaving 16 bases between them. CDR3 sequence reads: CASTPFGGRTEAFF. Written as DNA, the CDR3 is TGTGCCAGCACCCCTTTCGGGGGGCGCACTGAAGCTTTCTTT.

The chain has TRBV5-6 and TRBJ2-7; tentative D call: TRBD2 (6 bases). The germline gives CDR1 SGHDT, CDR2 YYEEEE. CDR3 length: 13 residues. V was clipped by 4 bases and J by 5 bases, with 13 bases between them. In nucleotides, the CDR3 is TGTGCCAGCAGCACTCAGGGAGGTCACGAGCAGTACGTC. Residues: CASSTQGGHEQYV.

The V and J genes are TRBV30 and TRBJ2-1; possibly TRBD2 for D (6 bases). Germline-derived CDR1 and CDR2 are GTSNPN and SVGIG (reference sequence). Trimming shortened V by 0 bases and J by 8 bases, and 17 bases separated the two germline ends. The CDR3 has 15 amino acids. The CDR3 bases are TGTGCCTGGAGTGTACGGGGTAGCGGCGTATATGAGCAGTTCTTC. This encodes CAWSVRGSGVYEQFF. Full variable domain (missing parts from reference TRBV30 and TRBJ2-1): SQTIHQWPATLVQPVGSPLSLECTVEGTSNPNLYWYRQAAGRGLQLLFYSVGIGQISSEVPQNLSASRPQDRQFILSSKKLLLSDSGFYLCAWSVRGSGVYEQFFGPGTRLTVL.

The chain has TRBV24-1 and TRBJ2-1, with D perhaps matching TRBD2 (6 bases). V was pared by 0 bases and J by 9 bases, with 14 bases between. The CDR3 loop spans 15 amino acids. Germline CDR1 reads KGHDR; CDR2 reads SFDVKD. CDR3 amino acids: CATSDLDRGKGEQFF. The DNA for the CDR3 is TGTGCCACCAGTGATTTGGACCGGGGGAAAGGTGAGCAGTTCTTC.

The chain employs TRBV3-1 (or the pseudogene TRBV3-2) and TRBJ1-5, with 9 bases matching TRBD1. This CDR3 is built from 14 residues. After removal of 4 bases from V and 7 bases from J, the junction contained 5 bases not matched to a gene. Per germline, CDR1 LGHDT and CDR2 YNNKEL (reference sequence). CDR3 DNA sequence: TGTGCCAGCAGCCTGGGACAGGGTGACCAGCCCCAGCATTTT. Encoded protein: CASSLGQGDQPQHF.

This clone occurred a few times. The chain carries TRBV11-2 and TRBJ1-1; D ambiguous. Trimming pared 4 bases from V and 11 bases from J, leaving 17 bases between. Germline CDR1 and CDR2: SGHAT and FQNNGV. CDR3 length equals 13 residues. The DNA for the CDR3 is TGTGCCAGCAGCTCCCGGCGGATGGGTTTGGCTTTCTTT. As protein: CASSSRRMGLAFF.

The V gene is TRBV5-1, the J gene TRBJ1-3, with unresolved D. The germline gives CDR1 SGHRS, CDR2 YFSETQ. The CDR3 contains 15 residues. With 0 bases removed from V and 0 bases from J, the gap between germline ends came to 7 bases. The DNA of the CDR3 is TGCGCCAGCAGCTTGGATTCAGGCTCTGGAAACACCATATATTTT. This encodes CASSLDSGSGNTIYF.

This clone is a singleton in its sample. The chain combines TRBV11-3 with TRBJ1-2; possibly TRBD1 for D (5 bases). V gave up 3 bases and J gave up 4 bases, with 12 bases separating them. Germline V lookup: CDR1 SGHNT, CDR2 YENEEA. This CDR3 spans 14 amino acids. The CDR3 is CASSLSGGFYGYTF. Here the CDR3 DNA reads TGTGCCAGCAGCTTGAGCGGGGGTTTCTATGGCTACACCTTC.

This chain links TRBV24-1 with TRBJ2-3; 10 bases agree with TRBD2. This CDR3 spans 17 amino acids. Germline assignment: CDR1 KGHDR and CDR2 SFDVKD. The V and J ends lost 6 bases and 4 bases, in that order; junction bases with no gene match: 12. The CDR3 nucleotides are TGTGCCACCAGTCCAACTCAGCGGGGGGGCCGTTCAGATACGCAGTATTTT. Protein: CATSPTQRGGRSDTQYF.

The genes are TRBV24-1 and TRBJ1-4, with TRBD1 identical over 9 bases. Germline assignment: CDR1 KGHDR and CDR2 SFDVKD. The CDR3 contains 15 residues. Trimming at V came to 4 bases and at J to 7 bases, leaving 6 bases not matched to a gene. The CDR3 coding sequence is TGTGCCACCAGTGAACCGGGACAGGGCAGTGAAAAACTGTTTTTT. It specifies CATSEPGQGSEKLFF.

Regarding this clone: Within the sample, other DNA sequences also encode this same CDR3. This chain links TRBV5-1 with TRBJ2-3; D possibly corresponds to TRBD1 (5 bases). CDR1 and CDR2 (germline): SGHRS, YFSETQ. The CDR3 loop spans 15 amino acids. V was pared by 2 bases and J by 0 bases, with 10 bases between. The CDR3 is CASSLDSSSTDTQYF. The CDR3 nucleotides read TGCGCCAGCAGCTTAGACAGCTCCAGCACAGATACGCAGTATTTT.

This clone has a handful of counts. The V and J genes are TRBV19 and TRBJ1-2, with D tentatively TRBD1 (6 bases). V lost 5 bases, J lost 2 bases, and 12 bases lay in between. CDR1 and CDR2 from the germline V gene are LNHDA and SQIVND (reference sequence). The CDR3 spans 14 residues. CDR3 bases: TGTGCCAGTAGTGATACAGGGTCCAACTATGGCTACACCTTC. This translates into CASSDTGSNYGYTF.

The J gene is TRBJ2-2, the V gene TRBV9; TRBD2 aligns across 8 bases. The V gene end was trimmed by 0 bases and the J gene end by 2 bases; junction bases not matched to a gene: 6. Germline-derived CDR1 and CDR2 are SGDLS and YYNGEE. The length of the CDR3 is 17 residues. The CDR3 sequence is CASSVATSGANTGELFF. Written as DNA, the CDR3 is TGTGCCAGCAGCGTAGCTACTAGCGGCGCTAACACCGGGGAGCTGTTTTTT.

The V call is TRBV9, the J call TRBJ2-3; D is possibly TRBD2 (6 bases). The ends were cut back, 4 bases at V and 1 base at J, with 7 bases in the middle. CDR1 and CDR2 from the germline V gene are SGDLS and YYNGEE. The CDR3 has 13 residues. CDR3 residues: CASSRLGTDTQYF. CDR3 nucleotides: TGTGCCAGCAGCAGACTAGGCACAGATACGCAGTATTTT.

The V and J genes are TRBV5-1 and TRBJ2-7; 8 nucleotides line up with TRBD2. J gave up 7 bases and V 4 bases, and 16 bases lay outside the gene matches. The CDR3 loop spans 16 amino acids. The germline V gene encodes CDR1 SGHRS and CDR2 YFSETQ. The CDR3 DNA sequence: TGCGCCAGCAGCCCGACTGCGGGGGGCTCCTTTCGGGAGCAGTACTTC. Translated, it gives CASSPTAGGSFREQYF.

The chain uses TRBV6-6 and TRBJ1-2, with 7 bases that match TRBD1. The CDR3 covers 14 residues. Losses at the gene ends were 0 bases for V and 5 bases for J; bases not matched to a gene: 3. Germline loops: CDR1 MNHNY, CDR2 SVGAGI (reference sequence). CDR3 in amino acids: CASSYSGTEYGYTF. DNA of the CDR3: TGTGCCAGCAGTTACTCTGGGACAGAATATGGCTACACCTTC.

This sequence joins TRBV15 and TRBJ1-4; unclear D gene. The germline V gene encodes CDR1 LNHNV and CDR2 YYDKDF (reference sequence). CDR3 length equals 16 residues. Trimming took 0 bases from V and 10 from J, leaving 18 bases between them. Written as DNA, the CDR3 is TGTGCCACCAGCAGAGAGGCAGCGGGCAGTTTCGGAAAACTGTTTTTT. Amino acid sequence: CATSREAAGSFGKLFF.

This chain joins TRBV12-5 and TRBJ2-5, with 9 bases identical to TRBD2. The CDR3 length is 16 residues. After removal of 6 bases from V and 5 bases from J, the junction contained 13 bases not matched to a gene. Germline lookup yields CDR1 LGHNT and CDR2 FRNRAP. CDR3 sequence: CASGPGGAGGRETQYF. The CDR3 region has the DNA TGTGCTAGTGGCCCCGGGGGAGCGGGGGGCCGGGAGACCCAGTACTTC.